The sequence of this TCR beta chain was determined in a study of early T cells in non-severe SARS-CoV-2 infection. In the study overall: Sequencing targeted bulk RNA from unsorted whole blood, leaving chains unpaired. The study, taken as a whole, reports: Clonotype matching in VDJdb favored anti-spike CD8 responses and did not capture private and CD4 specificities.

This clonotype appeared many times. Its target is not known. Individual cDNA molecules each received unique molecular identifiers attached to them. TCRdb ran MiXCR on the 5' RACE reads and lists one entry per CDR3 protein. The sample has 70,000 or so distinct CDR3 sequences, around 12% seen once; the top ten hold roughly 1.3%. Sequencing was done on a sample of whole blood. The TCR sequence derives from an adult who was a healthcare worker with PCR-confirmed SARS-CoV-2 infection or an uninfected control (not recorded which).

Here the CDR3 DNA reads TGTGCCTGGAGCAACCGGGACTACCTATACGAGCAGTACTTC. Its translation is CAWSNRDYLYEQYF. The chain carries TRBV30 and TRBJ2-7; 7 bases are a match to TRBD2. Germline V gene sequence: CDR1 GTSNPN, CDR2 SVGIG (reference sequence). The CDR3 covers 14 residues. Trimming took 3 bases from V and 4 from J; bases not matched to a gene: 9.